This T cell receptor beta chain derives from a study of T cell changes during pregnancy in multiple sclerosis. Measured with immunoSEQ multiplex PCR; TCRdb has only the in-frame clones, and not every one. The table lists about 31,000 clones, approximately 86% of them singletons, with 9.7% in the top ten. The sample consisted of CD8+ T cells from peripheral blood mononuclear cells, taken in the first trimester of pregnancy. This clonotype was sampled from a female donor with multiple sclerosis, enrolled in a pregnancy study.

For the CDR3, the DNA is TGTGCCAGCAGTTTTGGACAGGGGGCGGGCACCGGGGAGCTGTTTTTT. It codes for CASSFGQGAGTGELFF. The chain has TRBV27 and TRBJ2-2; 11 bases agree with TRBD1. V dropped 3 bases and J dropped 4; count of bases not matched to a gene: 4. Germline-derived CDR1 and CDR2 are MNHEY and SMNVEV (reference sequence). The CDR3 spans 16 residues.